This TCR beta chain came from a study of blood T cell repertoires in COVID-19. About the research overall: The samples span acute and convalescent COVID-19 from the United States, Italy and Spain. T cells, B-cell-depleted T cells, or PBMCs supplied cDNA or gDNA.

Authors' data handling: The authors estimated nucleated cell counts from reference gene primer amplification. The data were produced by immunoSEQ multiplex PCR, yet TCRdb's version contains in-frame clones alone and is incomplete. V and J calls plus clone size are reproduced from that table; the DNA served to infer D and trimming. The repertoire holds 250,000 to 350,000 clones, with approximately 90% as singletons. The CDR3 loop spans 14 amino acids. The ends were cut back, 0 bases at V and 1 base at J, with 6 bases in the middle. The specimen sequenced was peripheral blood. The chain recombines TRBV23-1 with TRBJ1-1; D uncertain. TRBV23-1 qualifies as an ORF whose function is uncertain. The sequence derives from a woman between 50 and 59 years old who had recovered from COVID-19. CDR3 sequence reads: CASSQSPGNTEAFF. Here the CDR3 DNA reads TGCGCCAGCAGTCAATCTCCGGGGAACACTGAAGCTTTCTTT.